This TCR beta chain is from a study of blood T cell repertoires in COVID-19. As handled by the study authors: Reference gene primer amplification gave nucleated cell count estimates. Generated by immunoSEQ multiplex PCR, the TCRdb table keeps only in-frame clones and is missing some. For V, J and clone size, that table is used; D and trimming come from the DNA. There are a few hundred thousand clones in the sample; over 75% occur only once, and about 2.1% lies in the top ten. This TCR was recovered from a man in his forties or fifties in a cohort exposed to, infected with or recovered from COVID-19 (not recorded which). The sample comprised PBMCs or T cells enriched from blood (not recorded which).

CDR3 coding DNA: TGTGCCAGCAGCTTAGGAGGCGGTAACTATGGCTACACCTTC. As protein: CASSLGGGNYGYTF. V is TRBV7-9 and J is TRBJ1-2; D remains ambiguous. Per the germline V gene, CDR1 is SEHNR and CDR2 is FQNEAQ (reference sequence). The CDR3 spans 14 residues. Trimming removed 1 base from V and 1 base from J, with 7 bases in between.